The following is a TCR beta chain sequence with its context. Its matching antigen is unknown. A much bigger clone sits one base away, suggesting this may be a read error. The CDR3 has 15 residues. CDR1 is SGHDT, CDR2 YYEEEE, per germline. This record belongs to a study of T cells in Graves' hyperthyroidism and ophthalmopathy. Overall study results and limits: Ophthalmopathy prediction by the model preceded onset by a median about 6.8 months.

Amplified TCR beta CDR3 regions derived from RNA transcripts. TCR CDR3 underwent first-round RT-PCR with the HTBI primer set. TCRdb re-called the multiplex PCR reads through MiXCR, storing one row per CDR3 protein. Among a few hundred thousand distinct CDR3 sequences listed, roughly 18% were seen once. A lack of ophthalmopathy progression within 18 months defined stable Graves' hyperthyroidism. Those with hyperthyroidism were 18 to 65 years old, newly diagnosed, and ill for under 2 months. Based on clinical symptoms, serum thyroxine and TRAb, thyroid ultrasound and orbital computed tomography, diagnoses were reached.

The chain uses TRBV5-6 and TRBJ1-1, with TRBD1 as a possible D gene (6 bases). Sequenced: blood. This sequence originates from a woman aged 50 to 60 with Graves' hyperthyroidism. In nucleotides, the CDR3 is TGTGTCAGCGGAATTACGGGGGGGCGCGACACTGAAGCTTTCTTT. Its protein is CVSGITGGRDTEAFF. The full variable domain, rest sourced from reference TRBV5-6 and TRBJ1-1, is DAGVTQSPTHLIKTRGQQVTLRCSPKSGHDTVSWYQQALGQGPQFIFQYYEEEERQRGNFPDRFSGHQFPNYSSELNVNALLLGDSALYLCVSGITGGRDTEAFFGQGTRLTVV.